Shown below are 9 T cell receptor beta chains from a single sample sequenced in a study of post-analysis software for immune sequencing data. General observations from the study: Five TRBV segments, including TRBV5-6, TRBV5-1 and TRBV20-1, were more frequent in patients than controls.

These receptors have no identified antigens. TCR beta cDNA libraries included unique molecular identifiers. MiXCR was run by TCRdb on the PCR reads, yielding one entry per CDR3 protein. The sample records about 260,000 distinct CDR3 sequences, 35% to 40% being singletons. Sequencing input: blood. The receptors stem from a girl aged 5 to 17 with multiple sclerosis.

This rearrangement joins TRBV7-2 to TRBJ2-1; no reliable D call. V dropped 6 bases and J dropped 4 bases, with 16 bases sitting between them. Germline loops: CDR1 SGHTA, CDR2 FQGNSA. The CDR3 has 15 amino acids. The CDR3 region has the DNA TGTGCCAGCAGTCCTAGGTTCCCCTCTTACAATGAGCAGTTCTTC. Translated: CASSPRFPSYNEQFF.

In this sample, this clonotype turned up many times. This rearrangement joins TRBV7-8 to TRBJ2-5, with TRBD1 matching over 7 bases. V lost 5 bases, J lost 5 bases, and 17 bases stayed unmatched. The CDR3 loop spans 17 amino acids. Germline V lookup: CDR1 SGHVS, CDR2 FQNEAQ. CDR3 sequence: CASSQLVLTGKEETQYF. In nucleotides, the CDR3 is TGTGCCAGCAGCCAGCTGGTGCTGACAGGGAAGGAGGAGACCCAGTACTTC.

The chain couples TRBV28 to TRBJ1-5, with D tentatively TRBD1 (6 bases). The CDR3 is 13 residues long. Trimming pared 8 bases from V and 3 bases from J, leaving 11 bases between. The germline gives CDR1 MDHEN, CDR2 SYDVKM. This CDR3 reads CASGDTHNQPQHF. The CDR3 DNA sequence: TGTGCCAGCGGGGACACCCACAATCAGCCCCAGCATTTT.

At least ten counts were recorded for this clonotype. The CDR3 nucleotides are TGTGCCAGCAGTTCGGACGGGGGACATGGCTACACCTTC. This codes for CASSSDGGHGYTF. The V gene is TRBV2, the J gene TRBJ1-2; the D gene is possibly TRBD1 (5 bases). There are 13 residues in the CDR3. Trimming took 5 bases from V and 6 from J, leaving 13 bases between them. CDR1 and CDR2 (germline): SNHLY, FYNNEI.

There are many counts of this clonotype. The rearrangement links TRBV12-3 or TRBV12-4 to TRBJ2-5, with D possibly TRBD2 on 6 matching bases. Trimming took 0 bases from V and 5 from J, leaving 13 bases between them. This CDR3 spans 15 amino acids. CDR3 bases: TGTGCCAGCAGTTTAGCGCGGGCTAGCGCTGAGACCCAGTACTTC. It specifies CASSLARASAETQYF.

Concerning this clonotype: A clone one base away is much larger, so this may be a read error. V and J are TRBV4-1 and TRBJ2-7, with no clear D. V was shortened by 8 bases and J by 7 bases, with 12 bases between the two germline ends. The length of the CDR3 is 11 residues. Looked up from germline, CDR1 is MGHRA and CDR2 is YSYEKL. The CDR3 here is CASGRNNEQYF. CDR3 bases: TGCGCCAGCGGGCGGAACAATGAGCAGTACTTC.

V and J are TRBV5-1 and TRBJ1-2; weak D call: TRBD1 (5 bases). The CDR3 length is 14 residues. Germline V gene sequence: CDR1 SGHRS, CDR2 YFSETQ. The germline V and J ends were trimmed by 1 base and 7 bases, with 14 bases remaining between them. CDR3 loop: CASSLIGDGCGYTF. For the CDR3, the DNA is TGCGCCAGCAGCTTGATCGGGGACGGCTGTGGCTACACCTTC.

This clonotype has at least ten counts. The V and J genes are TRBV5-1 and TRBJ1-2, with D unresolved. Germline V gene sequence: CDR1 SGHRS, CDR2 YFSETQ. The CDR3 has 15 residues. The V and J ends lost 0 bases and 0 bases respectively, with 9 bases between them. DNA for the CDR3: TGCGCCAGCAGCTTGGATGGTTCGGCTAACTATGGCTACACCTTC. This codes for CASSLDGSANYGYTF.

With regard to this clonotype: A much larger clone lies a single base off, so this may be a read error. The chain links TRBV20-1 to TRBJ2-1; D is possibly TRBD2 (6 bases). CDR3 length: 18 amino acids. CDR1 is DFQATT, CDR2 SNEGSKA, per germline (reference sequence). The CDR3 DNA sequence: TGCAGTGCGGAGGAAATGGAGGGGCTCACATCCCTATACAATGGGCAGTTCTTC. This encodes CSAEEMEGLTSLYNGQFF.